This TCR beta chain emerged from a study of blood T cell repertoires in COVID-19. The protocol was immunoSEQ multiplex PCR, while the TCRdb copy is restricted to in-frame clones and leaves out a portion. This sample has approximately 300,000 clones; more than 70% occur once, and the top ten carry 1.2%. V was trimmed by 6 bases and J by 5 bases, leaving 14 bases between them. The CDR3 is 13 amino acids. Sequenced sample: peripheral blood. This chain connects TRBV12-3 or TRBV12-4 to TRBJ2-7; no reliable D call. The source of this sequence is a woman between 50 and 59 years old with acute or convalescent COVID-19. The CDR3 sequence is CASSHFQMDEQYF. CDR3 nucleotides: TGTGCCAGCAGCCACTTCCAAATGGACGAGCAGTACTTC.